This TCR beta chain was sequenced in a study of shared clonotypes between healthy human individuals (dated by TCRdb to 2020 to 2022). With regard to the full study: Two women and three men aged 18 to 49 years were included in the cohort. Per donor, leukapheresis produced somewhere between about 0.9 and 9.5 billion PBMCs. Per donor, three plates each were used for CD4 naive and CD4 memory, two for CD8 naive, and one for CD8 memory. To estimate repertoire size and how much clonotype sharing occurs between individuals, the study deeply sequenced the blood TCR repertoires of 5 or 6 healthy adults. To increase sequencing depth and limit assay-specific biases, different laboratories used diverse techniques to prepare libraries and sequence TCR repertoires. Overall study results and their limits: Because the study included a small number of donors, the genetic and exposure-history diversity represented was limited. Based on pairwise subsampling, the degree of clonotype sharing among donors was expected to be affected by sequencing depth. Compared with non-shared clonotypes, clonotypes shared by all four sorted-subset donors had higher generation probabilities. Across four donors, roughly 5.4% of naive CD4, approximately 3.6% of naive CD8, 2.3% of memory CD4, and 0.4% of memory CD8 clonotypes were shared. Sampling was limited to blood, and TCR repertoires in tissue likely differ from TCR repertoires in blood. Even with the large sequencing depth, rarefaction of the sorted-subset datasets indicated that sequencing was incomplete. Naive subsets generally had larger estimated clonotype richness than memory subsets.

In the germline V gene, CDR1 corresponds to SGDLS and CDR2 to YYNGEE. There are 16 amino acids in the CDR3, from cysteine to phenylalanine inclusive. Solely the CDR3 DNA is kept, with 48 bases framed from the first base. Germline trimming: 4 bases from V, 0 bases from J; junction bases outside gene matches: 6. Donors were healthy HIV-negative adults with no recently reported acute infections or vaccinations. Only Caucasian adults living in Nashville, Tennessee, USA were represented among the donors. Magnetic negative selection was used to enrich CD4+ T cells, after which naive cells were positively selected on CD45RA and the negative fraction became the memory subset. Blood was obtained by leukapheresis, after which PBMCs were separated by Ficoll-Histopaque density gradient centrifugation and cryopreserved in liquid nitrogen vapor phase. Purity and quantity of every magnetically sorted T cell population were checked by analytical flow cytometry. Genomic DNA was isolated from each sorted fraction and quantified by UV absorbance on a Nanodrop 2000c.

Using the deep immunoSEQ assay, multiplex PCR amplified TCR CDR3 regions from genomic DNA. Extracted genomic DNA from each cell subset was spread evenly across all wells of several immunoSEQ 96-well plates, with each plate serving as a replicate. For sorted subsets, 150 to 250 ng genomic DNA, equal to some 30,000 T cell genomes, was loaded into each replicate PCR. Purified libraries were quantified with a Qubit 3.0 fluorometer, sized on a Bioanalyzer 2100, and re-quantified with the KAPA Library Quantification kit. Every immunoSEQ 96-well plate was sequenced on a dedicated single-read 150-cycle Illumina NextSeq 550 flow cell. As for the authors' bioinformatics: Because the immunoSEQ output held only junctional sequences and lacked quality scores, the filtering could not match the filtering applied to full-length reads. To assign V/J genes and CDR3, sequences were annotated against IMGT germline references using PyIR, a Python wrapper for IgBLAST v1.9. Any read was removed if the V/J assignment was weak (E-value above 1e-6), the CDR3 was missing, or the read contained stop codons, out-of-frame junctions, or ambiguous translated residues. V3J clonotypes were defined by identical inferred V gene, J gene, and CDR3 amino acid sequence. Percentage overlap between repertoires was calculated by dividing the number of shared unique clonotypes by the size of the smaller repertoire. Three approaches were used to assess repertoire richness: RTK rarefaction, the Chao1 estimator, and Recon v2.1 estimates of unobserved clonotypes. Generation probabilities were computed with OLGA for all TCRbeta clonotypes obtained by the gDNA method from several donors. TCRdb took over this immuneACCESS table, retaining in-frame rearrangements with V and J assigned. Such tables are incomplete; in checked studies, under half of the missing clones stem from an unresolved V gene, and the remainder is unexplained. V and J calls and clone size come straight from that table; D and trimming were deduced from the DNA. The sample table lists 600,000 to 750,000 clones, over 60% of them with a count of one. The ten largest clones take up 1.8% of the sample.

Note on this clone: The specificity of this receptor is unknown. No clone much larger than this one lies a single base away; base qualities are absent.

This sequence was found in a woman younger than 45 in good health. The material sequenced was memory CD4+ T cells sorted from blood. According to the study, the label for this sample's cell subset or site signals: CD45RA-negative fraction. The chain employs TRBV9 and TRBJ2-2; 7 central nucleotides agree with TRBD1. The DNA reads as follows: TGTGCCAGCAGCCCAAGGACAGGAGCGAACACCGGGGAGCTGTTTTTT. Its amino acids are CASSPRTGANTGELFF. When the CDR3 is completed using the reference TRBV9 and TRBJ2-2 genes on either side, the full variable domain is DSGVTQTPKHLITATGQRVTLRCSPRSGDLSVYWYQQSLDQGLQFLIQYYNGEERAKGNILERFSAQQFPDLHSELNLSSLELGDSALYFCASSPRTGANTGELFFGEGSRLTVL.